This T cell receptor (beta chain) was recovered during a study of regulatory T cells (dated by TCRdb to the late 2010s). The study in broad terms: Between CD3G-deficient patients and healthy controls, the study compared T-cell receptor beta repertoires in sorted regulatory T cells, conventional CD4+ T cells and CD8+ T cells.

The multiplex PCR relied on 52 forward TRBV primers and 13 reverse TRBJ primers, and amplification bias was corrected through assay-based and computational methods. Rearranged TRB loci were amplified from genomic DNA by multiplex PCR within the immunoSEQ assay. Sequencing of the TRB amplicons was done on an Illumina HiSeq platform. Per the source publication's procedure: Raw sequences were error-filtered and aligned to reference gene sequences by custom algorithms, then analyzed with the immunoSEQ online tools. The frequencies of productive and nonproductive TRB rearrangements were evaluated among unique sequences as well as among total sequences. The likelihood of self-reactivity was estimated by examining two features, hydrophobicity and amino acid composition, of TRB CDR3 positions 6 and 7. Group comparisons used t tests, Mann-Whitney tests or two-way ANOVA run in Prism software. Drawn from immuneACCESS, this table holds only the in-frame rearrangements with V and J called that TCRdb kept. Clones are partly lost; checked studies trace under half to an unresolved V gene and leave the rest unexplained. The V and J calls and clone size are taken from that table; D and trimming were inferred from the DNA. For this sample the table gives 20,000 to 25,000 clones, of which nearly 90% were detected only once. Of the sample, under 1.5% falls within the top ten clones.

Every CD3G-deficient patient showed evidence of autoimmunity, and the autoimmunity was more severe in two of the patients. Patients ranged from 2 to 39 years of age at testing and had reduced naive and increased memory CD4+ and CD8+ T-cell proportions. CD4+ cells were FACS-sorted into CD25-high CD127-low regulatory T cells and CD25-low CD127-high conventional CD4+ T cells. Roughly 6 individuals with CD3G deficiency were included in the patient group. An international network of physicians across the United States, Europe and Asia provided the patient samples and clinical data. Ficoll density separation was used to isolate peripheral blood mononuclear cells. A note on this clone: The clone's antigen remains unknown. Per-base qualities were not stored, and no clone one base away is much larger.

The paper's findings and limits, for the study overall: Hydrophobic residues at CDR3 positions 6 and 7 were enriched in conventional CD4+ T cells from CD3G-deficient patients, suggesting more self-reactive specificities. Patient repertoires showed restricted unique TRB V-J pairs and skewed V and J gene usage, most marked in regulatory T cells.

The CDR3 spans 14 residues, from the cysteine through the phenylalanine. CDR3 DNA only is kept here, 42 bases in frame from base 1. V is cut by 6 bases and J by 3 bases, and the space between the germline ends is 15 bases. According to the germline V gene, CDR1 reads MDHEN and CDR2 reads SYDVKM. This TCR derives from a child aged 10-17 years with CD3G deficiency. The rearrangement joined TRBV28 to TRBJ2-7; TRBD1 might be the D gene, on 6 matching bases. Material: conventional CD4+ T cells sorted from blood. The DNA sequence is as follows: TGTGCCAGCAGGGCAGCCGGGACAAACTACGAGCAGTACTTC. Protein translation: CASRAAGTNYEQYF.